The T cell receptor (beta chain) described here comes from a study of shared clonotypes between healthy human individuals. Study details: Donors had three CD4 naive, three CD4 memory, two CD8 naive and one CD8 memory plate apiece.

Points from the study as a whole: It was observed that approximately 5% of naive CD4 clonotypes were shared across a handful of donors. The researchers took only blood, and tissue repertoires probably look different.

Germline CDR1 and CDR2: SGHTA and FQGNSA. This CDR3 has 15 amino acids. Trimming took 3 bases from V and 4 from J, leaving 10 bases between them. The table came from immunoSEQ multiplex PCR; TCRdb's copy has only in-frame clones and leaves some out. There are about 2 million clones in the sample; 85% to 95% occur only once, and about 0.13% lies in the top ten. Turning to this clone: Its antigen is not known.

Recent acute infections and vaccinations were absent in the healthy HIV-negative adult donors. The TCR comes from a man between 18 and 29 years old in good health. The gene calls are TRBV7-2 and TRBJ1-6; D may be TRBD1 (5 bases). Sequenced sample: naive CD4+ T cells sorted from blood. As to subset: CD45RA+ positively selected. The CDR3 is CASSFDSLYNSPLHF. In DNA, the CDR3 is TGTGCCAGCAGCTTTGACAGCCTTTATAATTCACCCCTCCACTTT.